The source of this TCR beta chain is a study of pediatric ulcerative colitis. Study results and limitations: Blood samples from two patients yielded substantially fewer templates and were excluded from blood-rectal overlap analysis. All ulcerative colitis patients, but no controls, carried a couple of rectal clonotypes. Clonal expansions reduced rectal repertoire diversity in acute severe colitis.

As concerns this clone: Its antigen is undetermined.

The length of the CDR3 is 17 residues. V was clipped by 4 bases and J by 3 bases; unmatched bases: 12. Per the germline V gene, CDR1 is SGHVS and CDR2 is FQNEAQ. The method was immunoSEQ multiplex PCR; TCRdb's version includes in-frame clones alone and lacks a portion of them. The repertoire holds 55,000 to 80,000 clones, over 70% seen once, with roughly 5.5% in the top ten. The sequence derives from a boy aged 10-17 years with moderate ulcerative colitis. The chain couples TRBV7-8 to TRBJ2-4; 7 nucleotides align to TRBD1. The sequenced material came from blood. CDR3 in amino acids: CASSSAPGQKYKNIQYF. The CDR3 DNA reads TGTGCCAGCAGCTCCGCACCGGGACAGAAGTACAAAAACATTCAGTACTTC.